These 5 T cell receptor beta chains were sequenced from one sample in a study of blood T cells in healthy people across ages. It was with a sample-barcoded 5' primer and a J-beta primer mix that a second PCR of roughly 7 to 12 cycles was run. From the 5' RACE reads, TCRdb called clonotypes with MiXCR, one entry per CDR3 protein. The sample includes some 1,000,000 distinct CDR3 sequences, roughly a quarter seen only once; the top ten take about 0.69%. This sample was shared with a second study, whose subject was T cells of mothers and their children.

Sequences were obtained from blood. Receptor source: a girl aged 2 to 9 in good health.

The CDR3 loop reads CASSMTPGQGAEVAGNTIYF. Written as DNA, the CDR3 is TGTGCCAGTAGTATGACCCCGGGACAGGGCGCCGAGGTCGCTGGAAACACCATATATTTT. The chain recombines TRBV19 with TRBJ1-3, with 9 bases lining up with TRBD1. V lost 3 bases and J lost 2; bases outside the gene matches: 17. Germline CDR1 and CDR2: LNHDA and SQIVND (reference sequence). The CDR3 sequence is 20 residues long.

The V call is TRBV11-2, the J call TRBJ1-2, with TRBD1 identical over 7 bases. Germline lookup yields CDR1 SGHAT and CDR2 FQNNGV. After removal of 5 bases from V and 7 bases from J, the junction contained 4 bases not matched to a gene. This CDR3 has 12 residues. This chain's CDR3 is CASSHPGGGYTF. The CDR3, as DNA: TGTGCCAGCAGCCACCCAGGGGGTGGCTACACCTTC. Variable domain in full (rest from reference TRBV11-2 and TRBJ1-2): EAGVAQSPRYKIIEKRQSVAFWCNPISGHATLYWYQQILGQGPKLLIQFQNNGVVDDSQLPKDRFSAERLKGVDSTLKIQPAKLEDSAVYLCASSHPGGGYTFGSGTRLTVV.

The V gene is TRBV28, the J gene TRBJ2-5; a possible D gene is TRBD1 (6 bases). Trimming pared 7 bases from V and 1 base from J, leaving 13 bases between. This CDR3 comprises 14 residues. Germline lookup yields CDR1 MDHEN and CDR2 SYDVKM. The DNA for the CDR3 is TGTGCCAGCACAACCCACAGGGTCCAAGAGACCCAGTACTTC. Translated: CASTTHRVQETQYF.

This clonotype was detected only a few times. The CDR3, as DNA: TGTGCCAGCAGTGAGTTAACCGGGACAGCCGAGACCCAGTACTTC. Its protein product is CASSELTGTAETQYF. This chain uses TRBV25-1 with TRBJ2-5, with 7 bases identical to TRBD1. The J segment lost 5 bases and the V segment lost 3 bases, leaving 9 bases of the junction unmatched. Germline CDR1 is MGHDK and CDR2 is SYGVNS. The CDR3 spans 15 residues.

The chain carries TRBV6-5 and TRBJ2-1; D is possibly TRBD2 (6 bases). This CDR3 has 15 amino acids. V dropped 2 bases and J dropped 10 bases, with 18 bases sitting between them. The germline CDR1 and CDR2 sequences are MNHEY and SVGAGI. DNA for the CDR3: TGTGCCAGCAGTTACGGGACTGAAGCCGGGGGAGAGCAGTTCTTC. Encoded protein: CASSYGTEAGGEQFF.